This is a list of T cell receptor beta chains from one sample in a study of CD8 T cells in ankylosing spondylitis. TCRdb reanalysed the 5' RACE reads using MiXCR and keeps one entry per CDR3 protein. The data contain approximately 250,000 distinct CDR3 sequences, around 8% of them singletons. The source material was blood, either unsorted or a sorted T cell fraction (not recorded which). The origin of the receptors is a female donor with ankylosing spondylitis or in good health (not recorded which). CDR3s include the opening cysteine and the closing phenylalanine or tryptophan. D genes are given only for firm matches. Only some rows state a clone size, as once, few, many or a class for expanded clones.

.	.	TRBV7-2	TRBJ2-1	CASSLGLGGPLYNEQFF	TGTGCCAGCAGTCTCGGACTGGGGGGTCCCCTCTACAATGAGCAGTTCTTC
many	TRBD1	TRBV20-1	TRBJ2-5	CSPGTGRETQYF	TGCAGTCCCGGGACAGGGAGGGAGACCCAGTACTTC
many	.	TRBV10-3	TRBJ1-1	CAIRQRLGGDGTEAFF	TGTGCCATCAGACAGAGGTTGGGGGGCGACGGCACTGAAGCTTTCTTT
many	.	TRBV6-2/TRBV6-3	TRBJ1-2	CASSYVSMVYYGYTF	TGTGCCAGCAGTTACGTCAGCATGGTCTACTATGGCTACACCTTC
many	TRBD2	TRBV6-2/TRBV6-3	TRBJ2-7	CASSYSRLAEVF	TGTGCCAGCAGTTACTCAAGACTAGCGGAGGTCTTC
many	.	TRBV12-3/TRBV12-4	TRBJ2-2	CASSLDRNTGELFF	TGTGCCAGCAGCTTGGACAGGAACACCGGGGAGCTGTTTTTT
many	.	TRBV7-2	TRBJ2-5	CASSLGGHTGETQYF	TGTGCCAGCAGCTTAGGTGGACATACGGGGGAGACCCAGTACTTC
many	TRBD2	TRBV20-1	TRBJ2-7	CSAHPRASGSLYEQYF	TGCAGTGCTCATCCCCGGGCTAGCGGGAGTCTCTACGAGCAGTACTTC
many	.	TRBV7-2	TRBJ1-1	CASSIKRANTEAFF	TGTGCCAGCAGTATTAAAAGGGCGAACACTGAAGCTTTCTTT
many	TRBD2	TRBV5-6	TRBJ2-1	CASSLAGPLYNEQFF	TGTGCCAGCAGCTTAGCGGGACCCTTATACAATGAGCAGTTCTTC
few	TRBD1	TRBV6-5	TRBJ2-6	CASSYGVGWDSDGANVLTF	TGTGCCAGCAGTTACGGGGTAGGGTGGGACAGCGACGGGGCCAACGTCCTGACTTTC
many	TRBD1	TRBV3-1	TRBJ2-4	CASSRGQGGNIQYF	TGTGCCAGCAGCCGCGGACAGGGTGGAAACATTCAGTACTTC
many	.	TRBV2	TRBJ2-1	CASSESGNRWDEQFF	TGTGCCAGCAGTGAGTCCGGGAATAGGTGGGATGAGCAGTTCTTC
many	TRBD2	TRBV5-1	TRBJ2-1	CASSLGGREYNEQFF	TGCGCCAGCAGCTTGGGCGGGAGGGAATACAATGAGCAGTTCTTC
.	.	TRBV6-1	TRBJ2-7	CASSRDIGSSYEQYF	TGTGCCAGCAGTAGGGACATCGGGAGCTCCTACGAGCAGTACTTC
many	.	TRBV20-1	TRBJ1-5	CSAAGGIYQPQHF	TGCAGTGCAGCTGGGGGGATTTATCAGCCCCAGCATTTT
.	.	TRBV20-1	TRBJ2-6	CSASFLGSGANVLTF	TGCAGTGCTAGTTTCCTCGGATCTGGGGCCAACGTCCTGACTTTC
many	TRBD2	TRBV5-1	TRBJ2-3	CASTGGGSTDTQYF	TGCGCCAGCACCGGCGGGGGATCCACAGATACGCAGTATTTT
many	TRBD1	TRBV7-2	TRBJ2-7	CASSSLGQGIYEQYF	TGTGCCAGCAGCTCGCTGGGACAGGGAATCTACGAGCAGTACTTC
many	TRBD2	TRBV5-1	TRBJ2-2	CASSLSTSGSRELFF	TGCGCCAGCAGCCTGTCTACTAGCGGGAGCAGGGAGCTGTTTTTT
many	TRBD2	TRBV20-1	TRBJ2-2	CSATSGGSPLVGELFF	TGCAGTGCCACCTCCGGCGGGAGCCCCCTAGTAGGGGAGCTGTTTTTT
.	.	TRBV7-2	TRBJ2-2	CASSWGVAGELFF	TGTGCCAGCTCATGGGGGGTCGCCGGGGAGCTGTTTTTT
few	.	TRBV7-2	TRBJ2-7	CASSMKEPAYEQYF	TGTGCCAGCAGTATGAAGGAACCGGCCTACGAGCAGTACTTC
many	.	TRBV7-8	TRBJ2-5	CASNPLGQKETQYF	TGTGCCAGCAACCCTCTCGGACAAAAAGAGACCCAGTACTTC
many	.	TRBV20-1	TRBJ2-1	CSARNPYGSYNEQFF	TGCAGTGCTAGAAACCCGTACGGATCCTACAATGAGCAGTTCTTC
few	.	TRBV19	TRBJ2-4	CATLVGNIQYF	TGTGCCACTTTAGTGGGAAACATTCAGTACTTC
few	.	TRBV29-1	TRBJ1-2	CSVYRDTIVTF	TGCAGCGTTTATCGGGACACGATCGTTACCTTC
.	TRBD1	TRBV20-1	TRBJ2-7	CSPLGTADEQYF	TGCAGTCCACTAGGGACAGCGGACGAGCAGTACTTC
many	TRBD1	TRBV29-1	TRBJ2-1	CSVDRGTYNEQFF	TGCAGCGTCGACAGGGGCACCTACAATGAGCAGTTCTTC
many	TRBD1	TRBV7-2	TRBJ2-5	CASSFGQGIGRETQYF	TGTGCCAGCAGCTTCGGACAGGGCATCGGTAGAGAGACCCAGTACTTC
many	TRBD2	TRBV12-5	TRBJ2-1	CASGMGLAGNNEQFF	TGTGCTAGTGGTATGGGACTAGCAGGGAACAATGAGCAGTTCTTC
few	TRBD2	TRBV7-2	TRBJ2-4	CASSPRGVAKNIQYF	TGTGCCAGCAGCCCCCGGGGGGTGGCCAAAAACATTCAGTACTTC
many	.	TRBV7-2	TRBJ2-1	CASSFPMGTPIDEQFF	TGTGCCAGCAGCTTCCCTATGGGGACTCCGATCGATGAGCAGTTCTTC
.	TRBD2	TRBV29-1	TRBJ2-1	CSVGLGGAYNEQFF	TGCAGCGTTGGTTTGGGAGGGGCCTACAATGAGCAGTTCTTC
many	TRBD1	TRBV6-5	TRBJ2-5	CASVDRATQYF	TGTGCCAGCGTGGACAGGGCCACCCAGTACTTC
.	.	TRBV7-9	TRBJ2-7	CASSQGPTQRSYEQYF	TGTGCCAGCAGCCAAGGGCCTACCCAAAGATCCTACGAGCAGTACTTC
many	.	TRBV15	TRBJ2-7	CATSRDSGGAMREQYF	TGTGCCACCAGCAGAGATTCCGGCGGGGCCATGAGAGAGCAGTACTTC
many	.	TRBV7-9	TRBJ1-2	CASSPNPPRANYGYTF	TGTGCCAGCAGCCCCAATCCTCCACGGGCTAACTATGGCTACACCTTC
.	TRBD1	TRBV3-1	TRBJ1-2	CATSQAWGGQANYGYTF	TGTGCCACCAGCCAAGCGTGGGGCGGACAGGCTAACTATGGCTACACCTTC
few	.	TRBV7-9	TRBJ1-4	CASSLEKFSSTNEKLFF	TGTGCCAGCAGCTTAGAAAAGTTCAGCTCAACTAATGAAAAACTGTTTTTT
few	TRBD2	TRBV20-1	TRBJ2-1	CSARALAGPSSYNEQFF	TGCAGTGCTAGAGCACTAGCGGGACCCAGCTCCTACAATGAGCAGTTCTTC
.	.	TRBV7-2	TRBJ2-1	CASTPSPSSYNEQFF	TGTGCCAGCACCCCTAGCCCCAGCTCCTACAATGAGCAGTTCTTC
.	TRBD1	TRBV20-1	TRBJ2-1	CSARSRGQAANEQFF	TGCAGTGCTAGGTCCCGGGGACAGGCCGCCAATGAGCAGTTCTTC
many	TRBD2	TRBV5-1	TRBJ2-1	CASSSSGTSGNVYNEQFF	TGCGCCAGCAGCTCATCCGGGACTAGCGGAAACGTTTACAATGAGCAGTTCTTC
.	TRBD2	TRBV7-9	TRBJ2-1	CASSLTSGSGEQFF	TGTGCCAGCAGCTTGACTAGCGGGAGTGGTGAGCAGTTCTTC
many	.	TRBV20-1	TRBJ1-1	CSARELDIYAEAFF	TGCAGTGCTAGAGAATTGGACATTTACGCTGAAGCTTTCTTT